This T cell receptor (beta chain) came from a study of blood T cells in healthy people across ages. In germline, CDR1 is SQVTM, CDR2 ANQGSEA. Trimming removed 7 bases from V and 3 bases from J, with 13 bases in between. This CDR3 region has 12 residues. Alongside a J-beta primer mix, a sample-barcoded 5' primer served in a second PCR lasting about 7 to 11 cycles. Each CDR3 protein is one row after TCRdb ran MiXCR on the 5' RACE reads. The sample shows 1 million or so distinct CDR3 sequences, roughly a quarter of them seen only once. Another study also made use of these data, one on T cells of mothers and their children.

The chain joins TRBV29-1 to TRBJ2-7; D not certain. This TCR was sampled from a girl between 2 and 10 years old in good health. The sequenced sample consisted of blood. CDR3 amino acids: CSAVGVDYEQYF. CDR3 bases: TGCAGCGCAGTTGGTGTTGACTACGAGCAGTACTTC.